Listed below are T cell receptor beta chains from one sample, sequenced in a study of T cells in pancreatic ductal adenocarcinoma. TCRdb keeps only in-frame clones here, not all; method: immunoSEQ multiplex PCR. This sample has thousands of clones, with approximately 72% found just once. Source material: pancreatic tumor tissue. These receptor sequences come from a human donor with pancreatic ductal adenocarcinoma. CDR3s include the opening cysteine and the closing phenylalanine or tryptophan. A D gene is named only where the DNA matches it firmly. The listing skips clone size in some rows; elsewhere it reads once, few, many or a size class.

v_gene	abundance	d_gene	j_gene	CDR3aa	CDR3nt
TRBV19	.	.	TRBJ1-2	CASRTRPPVYGYTF	TGTGCCAGTAGGACCCGGCCACCCGTCTATGGCTACACCTTC
TRBV27	once	TRBD2	TRBJ2-5	CASSFLGEGETQYF	TGTGCCAGCAGTTTCCTAGGGGAGGGGGAGACCCAGTACTTC
TRBV28	medium-sized	TRBD1	TRBJ1-2	CASSLRGTGGSGGYTF	TGTGCCAGCAGTTTAAGGGGAACAGGGGGCTCGGGAGGCTACACCTTC
TRBV5-1	once	.	TRBJ1-1	CASSLGGARAFF	TGCGCCAGCAGCTTGGGGGGGGCGCGAGCTTTCTTT
TRBV7-2	.	TRBD1	TRBJ2-7	CASSFGRGRQPEQYF	TGTGCCAGCAGCTTCGGTAGGGGGCGCCAACCCGAGCAGTACTTC
TRBV5-4	.	TRBD1	TRBJ2-1	CASSFNRGQYNEQFF	TGTGCCAGCAGCTTCAACAGGGGGCAATACAATGAGCAGTTCTTC
TRBV6-4	.	.	TRBJ2-1	CASSVVGAGHNEQFF	TGTGCCAGCAGTGTCGTTGGGGCGGGCCACAATGAGCAGTTCTTC
TRBV5-1	few	.	TRBJ1-4	CASSAGANEKLFF	TGCGCCAGCAGCGCGGGCGCTAATGAAAAACTGTTTTTT
TRBV7-8	.	TRBD2	TRBJ2-7	CASSPRLAGISYEQYF	TGTGCCAGCAGCCCGAGGCTAGCGGGGATCTCCTACGAGCAGTACTTC
TRBV5-1	.	.	TRBJ1-2	CASSHNRGAGYGYTF	TGCGCCAGCAGCCACAACCGGGGGGCTGGCTATGGCTACACCTTC
TRBV27	.	TRBD1	TRBJ1-1	CASRRGGQGAPEAFF	TGTGCCAGCAGGAGGGGGGGACAGGGGGCTCCTGAAGCTTTCTTT
TRBV18	.	.	TRBJ1-1	CASSPLMTKGTEAFF	TGTGCCAGCTCACCACTCATGACCAAGGGCACTGAAGCTTTCTTT
TRBV30	.	.	TRBJ1-2	CAWSGSGIYGYTF	TGTGCCTGGAGCGGTAGTGGCATCTATGGCTACACCTTC
TRBV29-1	.	TRBD1	TRBJ2-5	CSVEGDRGRAETQYF	TGCAGCGTTGAAGGGGACAGGGGGCGCGCAGAGACCCAGTACTTC
TRBV7-6	.	.	TRBJ1-1	CASSLVRGALNTEAFF	TGTGCCAGCAGCTTGGTCCGGGGGGCGTTGAACACTGAAGCTTTCTTT
TRBV4-1	.	.	TRBJ2-5	CASSQGSSSWGETQYF	TGCGCCAGCAGCCAAGGGTCTTCGAGTTGGGGGGAGACCCAGTACTTC
TRBV6-6	.	.	TRBJ2-7	CASGVRVHEQYF	TGTGCCAGCGGCGTCAGGGTCCATGAGCAGTACTTC
TRBV30	.	.	TRBJ1-4	CAWRGLGKKLFF	TGTGCCTGGAGGGGACTCGGGAAAAAACTGTTTTTT
TRBV6-1	.	.	TRBJ2-1	CASSDWGAGNEQFF	TGTGCCAGCAGTGATTGGGGCGCTGGGAATGAGCAGTTCTTC
TRBV6-1	.	.	TRBJ1-2	CAVFPGAGYGYTF	TGTGCCGTCTTCCCAGGGGCCGGCTATGGCTACACCTTC
TRBV6-6	once	.	TRBJ1-1	CASSYRQNTEAFF	TGTGCCAGCAGTTACAGACAGAACACTGAAGCTTTCTTT
TRBV6-1	.	.	TRBJ1-5	CASSELEGDSNQPQHF	TGTGCCAGCAGTGAACTTGAAGGCGATAGCAATCAGCCCCAGCATTTT
TRBV7-6	.	.	TRBJ1-2	CASSLGSGTLYGYTF	TGTGCCAGCAGCTTAGGATCCGGGACACTCTATGGCTACACCTTC
TRBV2	.	.	TRBJ2-7	CAASREIYEQYF	TGTGCCGCGAGCAGGGAAATCTACGAGCAGTACTTC
TRBV7-8	.	.	TRBJ2-2	CASSQLGSGLDGELFF	TGTGCCAGCAGCCAACTCGGGAGTGGCCTTGACGGGGAGCTGTTTTTT
TRBV7-9	.	.	TRBJ2-5	CASSLDEVTQYF	TGTGCCAGCAGCTTAGACGAGGTGACCCAGTACTTC
TRBV7-9	medium-sized	.	TRBJ1-2	CAELGTGSNYGYTF	TGTGCCGAACTGGGAACAGGGTCTAACTATGGCTACACCTTC
TRBV10-3	.	.	TRBJ1-4	CAISEARGEKLFF	TGTGCCATCAGTGAGGCCAGAGGAGAAAAACTGTTTTTT